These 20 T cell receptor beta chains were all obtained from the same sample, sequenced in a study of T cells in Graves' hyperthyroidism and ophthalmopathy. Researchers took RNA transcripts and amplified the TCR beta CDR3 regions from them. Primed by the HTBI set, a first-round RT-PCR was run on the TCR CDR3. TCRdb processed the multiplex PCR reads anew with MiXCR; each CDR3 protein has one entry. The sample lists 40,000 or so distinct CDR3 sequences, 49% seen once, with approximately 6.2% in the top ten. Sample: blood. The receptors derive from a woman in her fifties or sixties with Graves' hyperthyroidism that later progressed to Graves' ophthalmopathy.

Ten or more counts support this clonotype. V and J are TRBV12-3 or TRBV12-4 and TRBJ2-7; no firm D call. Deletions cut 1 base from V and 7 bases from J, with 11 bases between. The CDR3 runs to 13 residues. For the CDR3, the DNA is TGTGCCAGCAGTTTAGAAGGAGTAGGGGAGCAGTACTTC. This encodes CASSLEGVGEQYF.

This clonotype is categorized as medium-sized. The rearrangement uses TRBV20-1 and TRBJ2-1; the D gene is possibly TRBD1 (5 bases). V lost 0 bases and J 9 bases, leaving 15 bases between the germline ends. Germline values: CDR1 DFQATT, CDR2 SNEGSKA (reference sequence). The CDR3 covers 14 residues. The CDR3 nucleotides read TGCAGTGCTAGAGACCTGAGAGACAGCGCTGAGCAGTTCTTC. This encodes CSARDLRDSAEQFF.

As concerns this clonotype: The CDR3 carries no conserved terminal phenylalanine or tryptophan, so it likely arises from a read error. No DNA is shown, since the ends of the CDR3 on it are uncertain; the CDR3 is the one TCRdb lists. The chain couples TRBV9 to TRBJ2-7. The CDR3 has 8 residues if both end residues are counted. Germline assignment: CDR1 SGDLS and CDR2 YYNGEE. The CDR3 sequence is CASSVTAT.

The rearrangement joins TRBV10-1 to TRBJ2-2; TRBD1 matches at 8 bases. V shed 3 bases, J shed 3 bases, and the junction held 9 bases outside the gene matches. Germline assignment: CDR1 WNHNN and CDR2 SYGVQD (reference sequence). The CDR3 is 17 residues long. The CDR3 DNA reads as TGCGCCAGCAGTGATCTCAGGGGGCTAGGGGACACCGGGGAGCTGTTTTTT. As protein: CASSDLRGLGDTGELFF.

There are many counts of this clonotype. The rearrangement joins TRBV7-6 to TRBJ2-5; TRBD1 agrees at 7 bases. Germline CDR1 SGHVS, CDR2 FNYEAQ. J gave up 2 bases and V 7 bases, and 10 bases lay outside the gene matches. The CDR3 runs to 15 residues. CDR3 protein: CASTKNPGQQETQYF. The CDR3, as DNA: TGTGCCAGCACCAAAAACCCGGGACAGCAAGAGACCCAGTACTTC.

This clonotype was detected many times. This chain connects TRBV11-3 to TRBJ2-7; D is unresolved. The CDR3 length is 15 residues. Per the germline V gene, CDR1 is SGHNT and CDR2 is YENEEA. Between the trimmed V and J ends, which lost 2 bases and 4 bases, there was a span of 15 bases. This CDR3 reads CASSLMGSVTYEQYF. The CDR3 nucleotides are TGTGCCAGCAGCTTAATGGGCTCGGTAACTTACGAGCAGTACTTC.

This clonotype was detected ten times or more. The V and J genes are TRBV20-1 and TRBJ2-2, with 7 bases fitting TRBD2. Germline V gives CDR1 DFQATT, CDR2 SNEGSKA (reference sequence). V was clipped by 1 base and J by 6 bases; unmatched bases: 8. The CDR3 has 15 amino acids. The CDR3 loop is CSARASGTTSGELFF. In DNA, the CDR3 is TGCAGTGCTAGAGCATCCGGGACTACGTCCGGGGAGCTGTTTTTT.

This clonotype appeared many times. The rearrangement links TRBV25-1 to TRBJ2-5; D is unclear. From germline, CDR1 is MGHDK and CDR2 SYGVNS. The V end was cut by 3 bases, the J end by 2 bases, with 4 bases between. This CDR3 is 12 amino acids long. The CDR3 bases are TGTGCCAGCAGTGACCCGCAAGAGACCCAGTACTTC. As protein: CASSDPQETQYF.

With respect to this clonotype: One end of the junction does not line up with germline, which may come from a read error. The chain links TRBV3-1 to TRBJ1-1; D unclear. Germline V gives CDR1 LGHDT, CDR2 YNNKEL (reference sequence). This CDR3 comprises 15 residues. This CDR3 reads CASGQGWEGLSEAFF. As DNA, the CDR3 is TGTGCCAGCGGCCAAGGGTGGGAGGGTTTATCTGAAGCTTTCTTT.

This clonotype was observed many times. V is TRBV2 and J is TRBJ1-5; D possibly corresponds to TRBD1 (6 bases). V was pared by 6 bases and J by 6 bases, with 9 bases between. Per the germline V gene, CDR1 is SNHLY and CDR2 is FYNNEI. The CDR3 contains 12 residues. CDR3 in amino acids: CASRGGLQPQHF. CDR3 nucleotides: TGTGCCAGCAGGGGGGGCCTTCAGCCCCAGCATTTT. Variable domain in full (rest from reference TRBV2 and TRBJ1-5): EPEVTQTPSHQVTQMGQEVILRCVPISNHLYFYWYRQILGQKVEFLVSFYNNEISEKSEIFDDQFSVERPDGSNFTLKIRSTKLEDSAMYFCASRGGLQPQHFGDGTRLSIL.

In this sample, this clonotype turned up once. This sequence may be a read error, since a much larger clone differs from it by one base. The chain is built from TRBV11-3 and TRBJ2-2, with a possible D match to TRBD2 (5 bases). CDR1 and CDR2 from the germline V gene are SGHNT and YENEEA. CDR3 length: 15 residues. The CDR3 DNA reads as TGTGCCAGCAGCATAAGTCCTGCGAACACCGGGGAGCTGGTTTTT. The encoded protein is CASSISPANTGELVF.

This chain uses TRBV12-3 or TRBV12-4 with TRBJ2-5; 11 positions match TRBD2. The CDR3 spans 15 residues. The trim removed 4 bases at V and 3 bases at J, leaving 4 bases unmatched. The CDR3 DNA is TGTGCCAGCAGTTCAGGGACTAGCGGCGAAGAGACCCAGTACTTC. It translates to CASSSGTSGEETQYF.

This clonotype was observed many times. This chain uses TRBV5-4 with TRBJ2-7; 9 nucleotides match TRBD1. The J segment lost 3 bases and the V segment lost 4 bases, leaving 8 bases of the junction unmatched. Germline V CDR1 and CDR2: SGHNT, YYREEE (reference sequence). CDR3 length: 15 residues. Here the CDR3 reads CASSPGGQGVYEQYF. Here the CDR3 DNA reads TGTGCCAGCAGCCCCGGGGGACAGGGTGTCTACGAGCAGTACTTC.

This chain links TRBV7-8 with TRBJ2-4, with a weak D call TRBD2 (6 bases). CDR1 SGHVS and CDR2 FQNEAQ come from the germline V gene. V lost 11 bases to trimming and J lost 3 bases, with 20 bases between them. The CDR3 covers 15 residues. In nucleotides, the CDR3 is TGTGCCTGGAGTGGAGGAGGGTTAGGCAAAAACATTCAGTACTTC. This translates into CAWSGGGLGKNIQYF.

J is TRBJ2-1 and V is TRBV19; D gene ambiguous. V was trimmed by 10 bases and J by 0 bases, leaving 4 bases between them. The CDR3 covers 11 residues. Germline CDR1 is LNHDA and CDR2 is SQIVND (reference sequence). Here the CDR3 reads CATRSYNEQFF. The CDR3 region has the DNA TGTGCCACCCGCTCCTACAATGAGCAGTTCTTC.

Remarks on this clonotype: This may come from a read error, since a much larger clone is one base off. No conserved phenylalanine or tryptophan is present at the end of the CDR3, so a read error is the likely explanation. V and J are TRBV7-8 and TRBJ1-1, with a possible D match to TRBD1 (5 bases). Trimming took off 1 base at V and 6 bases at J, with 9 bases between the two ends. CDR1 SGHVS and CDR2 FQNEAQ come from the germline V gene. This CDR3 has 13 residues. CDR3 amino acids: CASSLGDQPEAFI. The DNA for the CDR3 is TGTGCCAGCAGCTTAGGGGACCAGCCTGAAGCTTTCATT.

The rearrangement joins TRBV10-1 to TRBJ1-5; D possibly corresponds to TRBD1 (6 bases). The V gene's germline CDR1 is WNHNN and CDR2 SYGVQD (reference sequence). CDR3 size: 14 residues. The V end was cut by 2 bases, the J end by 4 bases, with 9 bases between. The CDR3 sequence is CASSEGQTNQPQHF. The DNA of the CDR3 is TGCGCCAGCAGTGAGGGACAGACGAATCAGCCCCAGCATTTT.

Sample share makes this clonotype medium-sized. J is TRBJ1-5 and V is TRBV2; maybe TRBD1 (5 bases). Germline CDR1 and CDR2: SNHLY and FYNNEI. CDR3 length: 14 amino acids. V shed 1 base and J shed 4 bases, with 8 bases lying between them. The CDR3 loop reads CASSEGPGNQPQHF. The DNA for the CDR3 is TGTGCCAGCAGTGAAGGGCCAGGGAATCAGCCCCAGCATTTT.

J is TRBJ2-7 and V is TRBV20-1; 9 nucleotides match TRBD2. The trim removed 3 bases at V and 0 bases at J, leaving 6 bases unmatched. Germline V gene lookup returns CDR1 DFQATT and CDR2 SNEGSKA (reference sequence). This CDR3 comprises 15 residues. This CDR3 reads CSARMLAGTSYEQYF. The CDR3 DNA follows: TGCAGTGCTAGGATGCTAGCGGGAACCTCCTACGAGCAGTACTTC.

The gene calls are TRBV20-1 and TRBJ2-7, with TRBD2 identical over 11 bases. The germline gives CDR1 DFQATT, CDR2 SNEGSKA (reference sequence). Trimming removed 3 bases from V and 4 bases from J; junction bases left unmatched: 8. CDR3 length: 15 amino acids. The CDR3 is CSARASGRTIYEQYF. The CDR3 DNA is TGCAGTGCTAGGGCTAGCGGGAGGACGATTTACGAGCAGTACTTC.